What follows is one T cell receptor beta chain and its context. Its antigen remains undetermined. Base qualities are not at hand, and no much larger clone is one base apart. Within the sample, other DNA sequences also encode this same CDR3. These data come from a study of cytomegalovirus exposure and HLA in healthy donors (dated by TCRdb to about 2017). Study-wide context: An earlier analysis of around 600 of the donors reported approximately 300 Gb of sequence data and roughly 100 million unique TCR beta sequences from roughly 200 million T cells. Donor age, sex, ethnicity and CMV serostatus were collected together with the repertoire data. In an earlier analysis of 587 of the donors, high-throughput TCR beta sequencing was used to judge whether each TCR beta V gene segment behaved as functional or pseudogenic. A later genetic analysis used genome-wide SNP genotypes for about three fifths of the 666 donors, treating that subset as a discovery cohort. To predict cytomegalovirus infection status, the study brought together high-throughput TCR immunosequencing, statistical association of individual TCRs with disease status, and machine learning. Besides the first cohort of 500 to 700 subjects, a separate validation cohort made up of 95 to 150 different subjects was used. Both class I and class II loci were covered by HLA typing, at four-digit resolution. Using immunosequencing, the study profiled T cell repertoires from approximately 700 subjects and related those repertoires to cytomegalovirus serostatus. Typing coverage varied by locus: about 629-640 donors for A, B, C, DRB1 and DQB1; roughly 510 for DQA1; nearly 610 for DPA1; around 490 for DPB1. An early release that covered about 600 HLA-typed donors contained around 300 gigabases of sequencing data and about 84 million unique TCR sequences. About 5 DR-DQ haplotypes were handled as single units for association and clustering, since linkage in the cohort was strong. All discovery cohort repertoires had been generated using a single sequencing platform. A later analysis re-examined previously published TCR beta repertoires from around 670 donors and added high-resolution HLA genotyping to investigate patterns of TCR occurrence. The study was designed to test whether signatures of past pathogen exposure could be identified by cataloging public T cell receptors. Among some 400 genotyped donors of the cohort, an average of approximately 240,000 unique TCR beta nucleotide sequences were sequenced per donor, around 18% of them non-productive. The genetic ancestry cluster associated with self-reported Caucasian donors included about 84% of the approximately 400 genotyped donors. The later analysis used no new phenotypic data to find candidate immune exposures, relying instead on TCR beta sequences and their occurrence across donors. Broad study findings and their caveats: The cohort was sequenced for TCR beta chains only, and without alpha or paired-chain data the features that could be detected were limited. The presence/absence analyses assumed that sequencing depth was roughly uniform across donors, and that assumption may not be true. A group of highly shared sequence variants was considered likely to be a technical artifact of the sequencing pipeline. Correlated functional status among segregating V segments might reflect linkage disequilibrium, but an unknown experimental factor could not be ruled out. It was suggested by the authors that the approach could potentially be generalized to other disease states and immunological phenotypes. Three of the identified cytomegalovirus-associated TCR beta chains were confirmed in vitro to be specific for cytomegalovirus antigens. A later analysis reported that several top co-occurrence clusters appeared linked to parvovirus B19, influenza, CMV and Epstein-Barr virus. When HLA alleles, especially DR and DQ, strongly co-occurred, attributing TCR associations to individual alleles was difficult. Because counts were too low, seventeen rarely observed V segments, including chromosome 9 orphons, were left out of the earlier analysis of 587 of the donors. According to a later genetic analysis, donors in an Asian-associated ancestry cluster had fewer N-insertions in productive TCRs than the approximately 630-donor mean. Most TCR sequences were seen in very few donors, while some public TCRs were found in many individuals. The only immune exposure information available for the cohort was CMV serostatus. According to a later analysis, TCR association rates differed among HLA loci, with DRB1 alleles showing the most associated TCRs and HLA-C alleles showing the fewest. In a later analysis, HLA-associated TCR beta chains were found to be more clonally expanded and to have lower generation probabilities than equally common non-associated chains. V-gene and J-gene trimming of TCR beta chains was associated with a missense DCLRE1C variant in a later genetic analysis, and the association was replicated in an independent cohort. The classifier was reported to diagnose cytomegalovirus status with high specificity and sensitivity in both the original and validation cohorts. In an earlier analysis of 587 of the donors, most TCR beta V segments were observed in productive rearrangements about 87% or about 30% of the time, broadly matching IMGT annotations. In a later analysis, 16,951 TCR beta sequences were associated with specific HLA alleles at a false discovery rate of 0.05. Because HLA typing was missing for some donors at each locus, association tests included only the typed subset. The study listed approximately 150 TCR beta chains as associated with cytomegalovirus. A further reported finding was that TCR beta sequences accurately predicted the HLA-A and HLA-B alleles for most subjects in the first cohort. Most CMV-associated TCR beta chains appeared to be HLA-restricted in a later analysis, and the HLA associations seemed to be driven largely by CMV exposure.

The method behind the library was the immunoSEQ multiplex PCR assay. For the multiplex PCR, a mixture combining 60 forward primers for TCR Vbeta segments and 13 reverse primers for TCR Jbeta segments was used. The CDR3 region of rearranged TCR beta genes was amplified from genomic DNA by a multiplex PCR assay. On the Illumina HiSeq System, the amplified TCR beta libraries were sequenced as 87-base-pair reads. The authors processed their data as follows. Across the roughly 670 repertoires, a later analysis counted 75 million to 90 million unique TCR beta chains, 9.5 million to 13 million of which were shared by at least two donors. To remove PCR and sequencing errors, raw reads were error-corrected and collapsed into unique sequences using a nearest-neighbor algorithm that merged closely related sequences. To assign V, D and J gene segments, CDR3 sequences were aligned to IMGT reference sequences. For a sequence to be retained, at least a six-nucleotide match to both a V gene segment and a J gene segment was required. Rearrangements were called productive when the CDR3 lacked stop codons and stayed in frame with V and J; all others were non-productive. Following IMGT convention, CDR3 was defined as the stretch from the second conserved V-encoded cysteine up to the conserved J-encoded phenylalanine. In an earlier analysis of approximately 500 of the donors, sequences lacking an unambiguous match to a single V gene segment were excluded. An earlier analysis of a few hundred of the donors classified V segments as functional when productive rearrangements were above 56.7% and as segregating when the standard deviation between donors was above 5%. A statistical classification framework was built to diagnose cytomegalovirus status from the catalog of TCR beta chain sequences. In a later analysis, TCR nucleotide sequences were compared against IMGT/GENE-DB human TR gene sequences so that V and J genes could be assigned. A later analysis assigned CDR3 sequences and most-parsimonious VDJ recombination scenarios with the TCRdist pipeline. In a later analysis, each TCR beta chain was defined by its CDR3 amino acid sequence together with its V-gene family, and reads lacking a unique V-gene family were excluded. A later analysis removed over 500 highly shared, low-generation-probability nucleotide sequences to deal with suspected cross-contamination and a sequencing artifact. In a later analysis, a clonal expansion index for each public chain was calculated from normalized within-repertoire ranks of inferred template counts. In a later analysis, generation probabilities were computed with a VDJ recombination model fitted to out-of-frame rearrangements, and the resulting probabilities were checked against IGoR. In a later analysis, hypergeometric tests were used to score TCR-TCR, TCR-HLA and TCR-CMV co-occurrence, with a repertoire-size bias correction applied to TCR pairs. False discovery rates were estimated in a later analysis by permuting HLA or CMV assignments 20 times. A later analysis grouped co-occurring TCRs with DBSCAN, adding TCRdist sequence similarity when clustering within HLA-allele-positive subsets. For co-occurrence clustering, repertoires with fewer than 30,000 or more than 120,000 public chains were excluded, along with a handful of repertoires with anomalous nucleotide sharing. Held by TCRdb, this immuneACCESS table contains in-frame sequences only and omits some clones. Under half of the omission traces to an unresolved V gene where checked; the cause of the rest is unknown. V and J calls and clone size are those listed in that table; D and trimming were worked out from the DNA. Here the sample has 100,000 to 150,000 clones; over 70% occur a single time. Of the sample, roughly 4% is held by the ten largest clones.

The cohort comprised 550 to 700 healthy bone marrow donors. At the time of sampling, all cohort members were nominally healthy, though unrecorded immune exposures were likely present. The donor tested CMV seropositive and was one of the 289 seropositive cohort members. A peripheral blood sample was provided by each donor, and peripheral blood mononuclear cells were used for TCR beta sequencing. The Qiagen DNeasy Blood Extraction Kit was used to extract genomic DNA from the blood cell samples. Material for sequencing was PBMCs. This TCR was sampled from a man between 18 and 35 years old in good health and CMV-seropositive.

The DNA sequence follows: TGTGCCAGCAGCGTAGGACTAGCGGGCTACGAGCAGTACTTC. Its amino acids are CASSVGLAGYEQYF. The chain was built from TRBV9 and TRBJ2-7, and 10 bases in between align with TRBD2. The germline V gene sets CDR1 to SGDLS and CDR2 to YYNGEE. V is trimmed back by 0 bases and J by 3 bases, and the junction contains 0 bases that no gene match accounts for. Counted from cysteine to phenylalanine, this CDR3 has 14 amino acids. The only DNA kept is the CDR3, 42 bases in frame from the first base.